This passage covers 8 T cell receptor beta chains from one sample sequenced in a study of blood T cell repertoires in COVID-19. Profiling relied on immunoSEQ multiplex PCR, and the TCRdb table lists in-frame clones only, not all of them. The table has 300,000 or so clones, about 87% seen once. The sample consisted of peripheral blood. These receptor sequences come from a woman in her forties or fifties who had recovered from COVID-19.

The V call is TRBV7-2, the J call TRBJ2-7, with D unclear. Trimming took off 2 bases at V and 3 bases at J, with 5 bases between the two ends. This CDR3 spans 12 amino acids. Germline assignment: CDR1 SGHTA and CDR2 FQGNSA. This CDR3 reads CASSLLRYEQYF. CDR3 sequence (DNA): TGTGCCAGCAGCTTACTCCGCTACGAGCAGTACTTC.

The rearrangement joins TRBV5-6 to TRBJ2-2, with 7 bases identical to TRBD1. CDR3 length equals 15 residues. Germline values: CDR1 SGHDT, CDR2 YYEEEE. Trimming removed 4 bases from V and 5 bases from J; junction bases left unmatched: 8. CDR3 protein: CASSPSTGRTGELFF. As DNA, the CDR3 is TGTGCCAGCAGCCCGTCGACAGGGCGGACCGGGGAGCTGTTTTTT.

The chain is built from TRBV18 and TRBJ1-1; D remains ambiguous. There are 12 residues in the CDR3. V lost 6 bases and J lost 8, with 13 bases in between. Germline V gene data show CDR1 as KGHSH and CDR2 as LQKENI. The CDR3 protein is CASSRVPDEAFF. The CDR3 DNA is TGTGCCAGCTCGCGGGTCCCGGACGAAGCTTTCTTT.

CDR3 nucleotide sequence: TGCAGCGTTGAAGGACGGGACTCTTGGGAGGGTTCGTATGGCTACACCTTC. Its translation: CSVEGRDSWEGSYGYTF. This chain uses TRBV29-1 with TRBJ1-2, with D possibly TRBD1 on 5 matching bases. Looked up from germline, CDR1 is SQVTM and CDR2 is ANQGSEA. The CDR3 extends over 17 amino acids. V dropped 1 base and J dropped 5 bases, with 23 bases sitting between them. The whole variable domain, remainder taken from reference TRBV29-1 and TRBJ1-2, is SAVISQKPSRDICQRGTSLTIQCQVDSQVTMMFWYRQQPGQSLTLIATANQGSEATYESGFVIDKFPISRPNLTFSTLTVSNMSPEDSSIYLCSVEGRDSWEGSYGYTFGSGTRLTVV.

The chain's CDR3 is CASSLEGGILTETQYF. CDR3 sequence (DNA): TGTGCCAGCAGCTTAGAAGGAGGTATCTTGACAGAGACCCAGTACTTC. The rearrangement uses TRBV7-2 and TRBJ2-5; a weak D match, TRBD2 (5 bases). The CDR3 consists of 16 residues. Trimming shortened V by 1 base and J by 4 bases, and 16 bases separated the two germline ends. The germline CDR1 and CDR2 sequences are SGHTA and FQGNSA.

The chain recombines TRBV5-4 with TRBJ2-3, with D perhaps TRBD1 (5 bases). Germline V CDR1 and CDR2: SGHNT, YYREEE (reference sequence). The CDR3 sequence is 16 residues long. Trimming cost V 0 bases and J 1 base, with 12 bases left between them. The CDR3 here is CASSLVAVRGTDTQYF. As DNA, the CDR3 is TGTGCCAGCAGCTTGGTTGCGGTCAGGGGCACAGATACGCAGTATTTT.

This chain uses TRBV6-5 with TRBJ1-4, with D hard to call. Germline V gives CDR1 MNHEY, CDR2 SVGAGI. The CDR3 is 15 residues long. With 0 bases removed from V and 7 bases from J, the gap between germline ends came to 12 bases. Here the CDR3 DNA reads TGTGCCAGCAGTTACTCGATCTTCCGAGGTGAAAAACTGTTTTTT. Protein sequence: CASSYSIFRGEKLFF.

CDR3 loop: CASAGRETQYF. The DNA for the CDR3 is TGTGCCAGCGCGGGCCGGGAGACCCAGTACTTC. V and J are TRBV7-9 and TRBJ2-5; tentatively, D is TRBD2 (5 bases). V was clipped by 8 bases and J by 5 bases, with 9 bases between them. The length of the CDR3 is 11 residues. Germline assignment: CDR1 SEHNR and CDR2 FQNEAQ (reference sequence).